This T cell receptor (beta chain) came from a study of blood T cell repertoires in COVID-19. Study information: Italy, Spain and the United States were the sources of the convalescent and acute COVID-19 samples. PBMCs, B-cell-depleted T cells, or T cells were the source of the cDNA or gDNA that made up the material.

Per the germline V gene, CDR1 is KGHSH and CDR2 is LQKENI. This CDR3 region has 15 residues. Deletions cut 1 base from V and 4 bases from J, with 11 bases between. Source study methods: Counts of nucleated cells, estimated from reference gene primer amplification, were obtained. The method was immunoSEQ multiplex PCR; TCRdb's version includes in-frame clones alone and lacks a portion of them. V and J calls and clone size are those listed in that table; D and trimming were worked out from the DNA. The table shows around 200,000 clones, with 80% to 90% occurring only once. This TCR derives from a middle-aged man with active or convalescent COVID-19. The specimen was peripheral blood. V gene TRBV18 combines with J gene TRBJ1-5; tentative D call: TRBD1 (6 bases). This chain's CDR3 is CASSPQNQGNQPQHF. CDR3 sequence (DNA): TGTGCCAGCTCACCACAGAATCAGGGGAATCAGCCCCAGCATTTT.